Following are 7 T cell receptor beta chains from one sample sequenced in a study of cytomegalovirus exposure and HLA in healthy donors. Clones were read by immunoSEQ multiplex PCR, and TCRdb kept only the in-frame ones, dropping some. The top ten hold approximately 0.34% of the sample, which has some 250,000 clones, roughly 90% seen once. The sequencing sample was made of PBMCs. These receptor sequences come from a woman under 30 in good health and CMV-seronegative.

The chain combines TRBV2 with TRBJ1-4, with D possibly TRBD1 on 6 matching bases. V dropped 5 bases and J dropped 3 bases, with 10 bases sitting between them. The germline CDR1 and CDR2 sequences are SNHLY and FYNNEI. The CDR3 has 14 amino acids. Written as DNA, the CDR3 is TGTGCCAGCAGTCTGGGACACCCTAATGAAAAACTGTTTTTT. Amino acids: CASSLGHPNEKLFF.

The chain is built from TRBV4-3 and TRBJ2-2; 11 nucleotides match TRBD2. After removal of 3 bases from V and 2 bases from J, the junction contained 5 bases not matched to a gene. The CDR3 has 17 residues. Germline V gives CDR1 LGHNA, CDR2 YSLEER. CDR3 sequence (DNA): TGCGCCAGCAGCCACCTGCTAGCGGGGGGAAACACCGGGGAGCTGTTTTTT. Amino acid sequence: CASSHLLAGGNTGELFF.

This chain connects TRBV28 to TRBJ2-1; TRBD2 matches at 7 bases. The junction had 1 base not matched to a gene; V was cut back by 4 bases and J by 7 bases. Looked up from germline, CDR1 is MDHEN and CDR2 is SYDVKM. The CDR3 spans 12 residues. CDR3 sequence (DNA): TGTGCCAGCAGTTGGGAGGGGAATGAGCAGTTCTTC. Translated, it gives CASSWEGNEQFF.

The chain combines TRBV5-4 with TRBJ1-1, with D possibly matching TRBD1 (5 bases). The V and J ends lost 7 bases and 4 bases respectively, with 14 bases between them. The CDR3 sequence is 13 residues long. Germline-derived CDR1 and CDR2 are SGHNT and YYREEE (reference sequence). This chain's CDR3 is CASGIQGVTEAFF. CDR3 nucleotide sequence: TGTGCCAGCGGGATCCAAGGGGTCACTGAAGCTTTCTTT.

The chain carries TRBV7-2 and TRBJ2-1; 7 positions match TRBD2. The junction had 9 bases not matched to a gene; V was cut back by 5 bases and J by 8 bases. The CDR3 is 14 residues long. Germline CDR1 is SGHTA and CDR2 is FQGNSA. CDR3 DNA sequence: TGTGCCAGCAGCAGAGAGACTAGCTCCCATGAGCAGTTCTTC. It yields the protein CASSRETSSHEQFF.

The CDR3 nucleotides are TGCGCCAGCAGCCAAGATCTAGCGGGGTATATATTGGGTTACAATGAGCAGTTCTTC. As protein: CASSQDLAGYILGYNEQFF. V gene TRBV4-1 combines with J gene TRBJ2-1; 9 bases fit TRBD2. The CDR3 sequence is 19 residues long. Trimming removed 0 bases from V and 4 bases from J; junction bases left unmatched: 13. CDR1 is MGHRA and CDR2 is YSYEKL in the germline V gene.

The chain couples TRBV11-3 to TRBJ2-7; no definite D call. This CDR3 comprises 12 residues. Between the trimmed V and J ends, which lost 0 bases and 5 bases, there was a span of 5 bases. Looked up from germline, CDR1 is SGHNT and CDR2 is YENEEA. The CDR3 is CASSLDLDEQYF. CDR3 sequence (DNA): TGTGCCAGCAGCTTAGATCTCGACGAGCAGTACTTC.